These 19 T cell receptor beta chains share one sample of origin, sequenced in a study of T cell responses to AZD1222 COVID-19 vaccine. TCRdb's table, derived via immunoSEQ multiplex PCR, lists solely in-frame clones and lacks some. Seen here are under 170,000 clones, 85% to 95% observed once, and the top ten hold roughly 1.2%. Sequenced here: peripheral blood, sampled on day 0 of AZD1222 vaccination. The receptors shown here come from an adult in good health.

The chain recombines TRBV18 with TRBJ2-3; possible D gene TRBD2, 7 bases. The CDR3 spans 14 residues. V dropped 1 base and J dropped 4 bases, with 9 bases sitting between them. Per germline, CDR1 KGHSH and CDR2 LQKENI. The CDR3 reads CASSPRGGPDTQYF. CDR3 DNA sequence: TGTGCCAGCTCACCACGGGGGGGCCCAGATACGCAGTATTTT.

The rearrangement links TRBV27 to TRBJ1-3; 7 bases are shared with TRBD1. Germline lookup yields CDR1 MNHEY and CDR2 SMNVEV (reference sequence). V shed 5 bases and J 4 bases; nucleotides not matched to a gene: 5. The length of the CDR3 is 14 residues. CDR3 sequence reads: CASSRRGLGNTIYF. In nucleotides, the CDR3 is TGTGCCAGCAGTCGTAGGGGGCTCGGAAACACCATATATTTT.

CDR3 DNA sequence: TGTGCCAGCAGTGCCGGGACAGATTATCTTGGCTACACCTTC. This translates into CASSAGTDYLGYTF. This chain joins TRBV6-2 or TRBV6-3 and TRBJ1-2, with 7 bases lining up with TRBD1. Germline values: CDR1 MNHEY, CDR2 SVGEGT. The CDR3 length is 14 residues. Unmatched junction bases numbered 10, after V lost 5 bases and J lost 7 bases.

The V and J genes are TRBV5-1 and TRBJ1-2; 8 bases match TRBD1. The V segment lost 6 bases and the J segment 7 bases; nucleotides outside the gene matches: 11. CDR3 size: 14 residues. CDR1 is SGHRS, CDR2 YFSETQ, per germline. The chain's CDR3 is CASKIMQGAGGYTF. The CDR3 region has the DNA TGCGCCAGCAAGATAATGCAGGGGGCTGGTGGCTACACCTTC.

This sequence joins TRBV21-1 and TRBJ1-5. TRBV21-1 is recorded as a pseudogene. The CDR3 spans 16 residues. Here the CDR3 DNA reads TGTGCCAGCAGCAAAGTTCCCGGAATTGGTAATCAGCCCCAGCATTTT. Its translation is CASSKVPGIGNQPQHF.

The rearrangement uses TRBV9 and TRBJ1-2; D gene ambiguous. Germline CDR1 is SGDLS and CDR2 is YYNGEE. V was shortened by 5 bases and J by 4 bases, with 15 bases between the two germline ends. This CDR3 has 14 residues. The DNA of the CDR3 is TGTGCCAGCAGTGAGCTTGAGAAGGGCTATGGCTACACCTTC. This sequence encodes CASSELEKGYGYTF. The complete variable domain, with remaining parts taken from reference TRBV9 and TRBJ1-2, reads DSGVTQTPKHLITATGQRVTLRCSPRSGDLSVYWYQQSLDQGLQFLIQYYNGEERAKGNILERFSAQQFPDLHSELNLSSLELGDSALYFCASSELEKGYGYTFGSGTRLTVV.

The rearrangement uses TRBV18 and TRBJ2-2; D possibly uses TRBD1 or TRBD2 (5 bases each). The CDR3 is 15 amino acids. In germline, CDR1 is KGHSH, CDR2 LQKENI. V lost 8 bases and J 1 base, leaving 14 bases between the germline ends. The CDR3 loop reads CASVPGRMNTGELFF. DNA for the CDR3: TGTGCCAGCGTACCGGGACGGATGAACACCGGGGAGCTGTTTTTT.

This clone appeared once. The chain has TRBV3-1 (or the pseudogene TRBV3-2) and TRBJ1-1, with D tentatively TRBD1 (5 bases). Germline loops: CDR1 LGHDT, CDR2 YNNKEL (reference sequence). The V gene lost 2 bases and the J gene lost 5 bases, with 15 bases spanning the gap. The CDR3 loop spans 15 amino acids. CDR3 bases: TGTGCCAGCAGCCAACTTATGGGGGTCGGAACTGAAGCTTTCTTT. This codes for CASSQLMGVGTEAFF.

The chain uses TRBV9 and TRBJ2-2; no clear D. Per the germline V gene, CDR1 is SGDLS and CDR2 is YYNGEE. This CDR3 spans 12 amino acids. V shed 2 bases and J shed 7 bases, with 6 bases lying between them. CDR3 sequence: CASSVGFGELFF. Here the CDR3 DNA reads TGTGCCAGCAGCGTGGGTTTCGGGGAGCTGTTTTTT.

The CDR3, as DNA: TGTGCCAGCAGCACTACGGGCTCTGGGGCCAACGTCCTGACTTTC. Translation: CASSTTGSGANVLTF. V and J are TRBV5-4 and TRBJ2-6; D is ambiguous. Germline V lookup: CDR1 SGHNT, CDR2 YYREEE (reference sequence). This CDR3 is built from 15 residues. V was pared by 4 bases and J by 0 bases, with 8 bases between.

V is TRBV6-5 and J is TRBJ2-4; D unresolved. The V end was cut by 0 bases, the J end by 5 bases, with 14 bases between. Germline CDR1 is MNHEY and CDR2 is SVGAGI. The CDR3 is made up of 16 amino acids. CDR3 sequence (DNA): TGTGCCAGCAGTTACTCGAAGGTCCAGAGTCAAAACATTCAGTACTTC. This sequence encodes CASSYSKVQSQNIQYF.

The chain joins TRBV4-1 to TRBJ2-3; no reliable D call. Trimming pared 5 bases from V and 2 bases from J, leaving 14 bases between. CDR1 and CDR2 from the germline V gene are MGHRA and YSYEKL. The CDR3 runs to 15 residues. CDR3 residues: CASSIIGPSTDTQYF. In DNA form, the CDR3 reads TGCGCCAGCAGCATCATCGGGCCGTCCACAGATACGCAGTATTTT.

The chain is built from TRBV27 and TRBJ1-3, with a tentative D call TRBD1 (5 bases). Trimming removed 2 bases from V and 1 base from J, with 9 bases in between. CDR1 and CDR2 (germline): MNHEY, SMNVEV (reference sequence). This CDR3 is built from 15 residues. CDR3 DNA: TGTGCCAGCAGTTTAAAGGGGCATTCTGGAAACACCATATATTTT. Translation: CASSLKGHSGNTIYF.

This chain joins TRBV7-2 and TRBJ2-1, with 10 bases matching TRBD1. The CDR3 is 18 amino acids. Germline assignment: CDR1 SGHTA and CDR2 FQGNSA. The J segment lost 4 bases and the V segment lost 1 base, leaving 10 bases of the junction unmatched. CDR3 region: CASSLGDPGQGLYNEQFF. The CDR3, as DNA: TGTGCCAGCAGCTTAGGGGACCCGGGACAGGGGCTTTACAATGAGCAGTTCTTC. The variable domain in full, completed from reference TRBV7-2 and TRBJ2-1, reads GAGVSQSPSNKVTEKGKDVELRCDPISGHTALYWYRQSLGQGLEFLIYFQGNSAPDKSGLPSDRFSAERTGGSVSTLTIQRTQQEDSAVYLCASSLGDPGQGLYNEQFFGPGTRLTVL.

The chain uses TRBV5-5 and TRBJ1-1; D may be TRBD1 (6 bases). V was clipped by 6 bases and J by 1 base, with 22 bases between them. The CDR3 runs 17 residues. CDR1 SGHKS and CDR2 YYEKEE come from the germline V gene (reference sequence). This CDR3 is CASTPGGRPTSNTEAFF. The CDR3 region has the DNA TGTGCCAGCACCCCTGGGGGCCGACCGACGTCGAACACTGAAGCTTTCTTT.

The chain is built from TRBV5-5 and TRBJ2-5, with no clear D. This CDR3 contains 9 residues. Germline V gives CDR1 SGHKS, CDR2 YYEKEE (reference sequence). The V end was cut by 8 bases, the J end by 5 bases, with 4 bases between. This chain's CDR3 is CASGETQYF. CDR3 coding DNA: TGTGCCAGTGGGGAGACCCAGTACTTC.

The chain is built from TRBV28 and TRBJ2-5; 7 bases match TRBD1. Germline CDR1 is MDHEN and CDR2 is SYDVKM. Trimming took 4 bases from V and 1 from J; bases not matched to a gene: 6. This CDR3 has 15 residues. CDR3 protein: CASSSRQGSQETQYF. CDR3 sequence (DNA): TGTGCCAGCAGTTCCCGACAGGGCTCCCAAGAGACCCAGTACTTC.

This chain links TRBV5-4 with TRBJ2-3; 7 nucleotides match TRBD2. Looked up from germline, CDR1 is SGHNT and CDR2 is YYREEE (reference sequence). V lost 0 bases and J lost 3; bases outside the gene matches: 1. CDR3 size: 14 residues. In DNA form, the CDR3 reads TGTGCCAGCAGCTTGGCCGGGGGGACAGATACGCAGTATTTT. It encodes CASSLAGGTDTQYF.

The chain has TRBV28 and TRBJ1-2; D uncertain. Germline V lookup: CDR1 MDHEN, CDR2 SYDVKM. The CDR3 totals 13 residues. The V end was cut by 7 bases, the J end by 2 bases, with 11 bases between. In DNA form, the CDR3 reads TGTGCCAGCACCATGGACGGGAACTATGGCTACACCTTC. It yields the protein CASTMDGNYGYTF.